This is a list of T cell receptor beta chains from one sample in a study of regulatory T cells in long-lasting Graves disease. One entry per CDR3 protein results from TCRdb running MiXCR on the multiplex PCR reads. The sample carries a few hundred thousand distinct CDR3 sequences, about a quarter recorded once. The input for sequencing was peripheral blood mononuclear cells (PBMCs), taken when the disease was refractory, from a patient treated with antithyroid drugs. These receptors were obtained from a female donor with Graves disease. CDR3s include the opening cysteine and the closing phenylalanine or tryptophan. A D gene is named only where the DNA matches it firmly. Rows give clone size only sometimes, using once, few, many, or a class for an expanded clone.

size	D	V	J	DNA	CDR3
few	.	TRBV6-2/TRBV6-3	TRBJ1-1	TGTGCCAGCAGTTACGGACTTTTGGCTTTCTTT	CASSYGLLAFF
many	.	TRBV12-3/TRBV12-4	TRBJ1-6	TGTGCCAGCTCGGGAGGGGGCTCCTATAATTCACCCCTCCACTTT	CASSGGGSYNSPLHF
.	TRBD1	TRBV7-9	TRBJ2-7	TGTGCCAGCAGCTTAGGGACAGGGGATGTGGGCGAGCAGTACTTC	CASSLGTGDVGEQYF
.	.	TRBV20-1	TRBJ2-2	TGCAGTGCTAGGGAGGTGGGTCCCAACACCGGGGAGCTGTTTTTT	CSAREVGPNTGELFF
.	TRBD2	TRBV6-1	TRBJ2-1	TGTGCCAGCAGGCTCAGACTAGCGTCTAATGAGCAGTTCTTC	CASRLRLASNEQFF
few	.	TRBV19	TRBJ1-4	TGTGCCAGTAGTATCTTTGGGTTCCAGGATGTGAAGGAAAAACTGTTTTTT	CASSIFGFQDVKEKLFF
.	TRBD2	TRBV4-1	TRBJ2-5	TGCGCCAGCAGCCAAGGTCCAGCGGGAGGACGAGAGACCCAGTACTTC	CASSQGPAGGRETQYF
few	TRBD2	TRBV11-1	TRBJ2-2	TGTGCCAGCAGCCGACATAGCGGGTCTAACACCGGGGAGCTGTTTTTT	CASSRHSGSNTGELFF
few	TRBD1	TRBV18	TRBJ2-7	TGTGCCAGCTCACCTTCGGCGGGACAGGGATCCTACGAGCAGTACTTC	CASSPSAGQGSYEQYF
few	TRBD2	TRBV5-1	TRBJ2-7	TGCGCCAGCAGCTTGGAGGGGAGCGGGGTCTCCTACGAGCAGTACTTC	CASSLEGSGVSYEQYF
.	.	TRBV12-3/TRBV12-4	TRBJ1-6	TGTGCCAGCAGTTTAGTAACAGAAAATTCACCCCTCCACTTT	CASSLVTENSPLHF
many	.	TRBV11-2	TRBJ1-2	TGTGCCAGCAGCCTCTCCGGGGTGTCGAATGGCTACACCTTC	CASSLSGVSNGYTF
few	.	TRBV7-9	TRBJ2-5	TGTGCCAGCAGCTTAGGGTGGAGTTGGGAGACCCAGTACTTC	CASSLGWSWETQYF
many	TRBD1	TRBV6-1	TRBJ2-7	TGTGCCAGCAGTGAAGGCCCAGGGGGCCCCTACGAGCAGTACTTC	CASSEGPGGPYEQYF
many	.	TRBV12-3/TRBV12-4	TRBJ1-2	TGTGCCAGCAGTCTTTTCGGGGATGGCTACACCTTC	CASSLFGDGYTF
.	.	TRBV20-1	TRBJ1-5	TGCAGTGCTAGAGTGGTAGGGGTCGTTCAGCCCCAGCATTTT	CSARVVGVVQPQHF
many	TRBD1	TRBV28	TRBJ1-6	TGTGCCAGCAGTTTTGAGTCGGGACAGAGCTCCTATAATTCACCCCTCCACTTT	CASSFESGQSSYNSPLHF
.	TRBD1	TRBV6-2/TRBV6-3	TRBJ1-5	TGTGCCAGCAGTCCGACAGGGACTCCGCCCCAGCGTTTT	CASSPTGTPPQRF
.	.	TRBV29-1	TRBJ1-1	TGCAGCGTCTATTTTCCAGGGAACACTGAAGCTTTCTTT	CSVYFPGNTEAFF
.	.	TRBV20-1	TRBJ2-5	TGCAGTGCTAGAGATGATTGGGGACGCGGGGCACAAGAGACCCAGTACTTC	CSARDDWGRGAQETQYF
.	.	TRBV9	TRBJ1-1	TGTGCCAGCAGCGTAGTTATCGCCATGAACACTGAAGCTTTCTTT	CASSVVIAMNTEAFF
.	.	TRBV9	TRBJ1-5	TGTGCCAGCAGCGGAGGACGGATCAATCAGCCCCAGCATTTT	CASSGGRINQPQHF
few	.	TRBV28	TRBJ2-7	TGTGCCAGCAGTTTGCCGGACTTCTACGAGCAGTACTTC	CASSLPDFYEQYF
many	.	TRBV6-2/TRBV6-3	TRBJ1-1	TGTGCCAGCAGTTACTCGGCGAACACTGAAGCTTTCTTT	CASSYSANTEAFF
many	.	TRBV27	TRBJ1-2	TGTGCCGGAGTTAACTATGGCTACACCTTC	CAGVNYGYTF
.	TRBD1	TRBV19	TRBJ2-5	TGTGCCAGTAGTATACCGGGACAGGGGAGGGAGACCCAGTACTTC	CASSIPGQGRETQYF
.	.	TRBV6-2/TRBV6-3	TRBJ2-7	TGTGCCAGCCCTCGGGGGAACGAGCAGTACTTC	CASPRGNEQYF